These T cell receptor beta chains were read from a single sample in a study of cytomegalovirus exposure and HLA in healthy donors. TCRdb's table, derived via immunoSEQ multiplex PCR, lists solely in-frame clones and lacks some. The sample includes some 120,000 clones, about three quarters of them seen just once. Sequenced material: PBMCs. The origin of the receptors is a human donor in good health. Each CDR3 is given with its conserved first and last residue. A D gene is named only where the DNA matches it firmly.

v_gene: TRBV2
j_gene: TRBJ2-6
d_gene: TRBD1
CDR3aa: CASRGDRAQSSGANVLTF

v_gene: TRBV6-5
j_gene: TRBJ2-7
d_gene: TRBD1
CDR3aa: CASSWTGAYEQYF

v_gene: TRBV5-1
j_gene: TRBJ2-1
d_gene: .
CDR3aa: CASSLAGTGGIEQFF

v_gene: TRBV5-5
j_gene: TRBJ1-5
d_gene: .
CDR3aa: CASSPGDSNQPQHF

v_gene: TRBV7-6
j_gene: TRBJ2-1
d_gene: TRBD1
CDR3aa: CASSLVTGGLYNEQFF

v_gene: TRBV5-4
j_gene: TRBJ2-6
d_gene: .
CDR3aa: CASSLGHPGANVLTF

v_gene: TRBV6-6
j_gene: TRBJ1-1
d_gene: .
CDR3aa: CASSYANPGERFEAFF

v_gene: TRBV7-8
j_gene: TRBJ2-7
d_gene: .
CDR3aa: CASSLQGNEQYF

v_gene: TRBV5-6
j_gene: TRBJ1-1
d_gene: .
CDR3aa: CASRERGGTPEAFF

v_gene: TRBV6-1
j_gene: TRBJ1-1
d_gene: .
CDR3aa: CASSETTANTEAFF

v_gene: TRBV7-6
j_gene: TRBJ1-6
d_gene: .
CDR3aa: CASSLGGDSPLHF

v_gene: TRBV18
j_gene: TRBJ2-5
d_gene: TRBD1
CDR3aa: CASSPSRGQETQYF

v_gene: TRBV27
j_gene: TRBJ1-2
d_gene: .
CDR3aa: CASSFGREGIGYTF

v_gene: TRBV2
j_gene: TRBJ1-1
d_gene: TRBD1
CDR3aa: CASMRQGAWKEAFF

v_gene: TRBV4-1
j_gene: TRBJ2-7
d_gene: .
CDR3aa: CASSHSRVGYEQYF

v_gene: TRBV1
j_gene: TRBJ2-3
d_gene: .
CDR3aa: CTSSHRRRARSTDTQYF

v_gene: TRBV14
j_gene: TRBJ2-7
d_gene: .
CDR3aa: CASRAQGTYEQYF

v_gene: TRBV7-2
j_gene: TRBJ2-1
d_gene: TRBD2
CDR3aa: CASSIIAGGRGEQFF

v_gene: TRBV28
j_gene: TRBJ1-2
d_gene: TRBD1
CDR3aa: CASSLGDRGGYTF

v_gene: TRBV2
j_gene: TRBJ2-1
d_gene: TRBD2
CDR3aa: CASSDSLGSARLAGYNEQFF

v_gene: TRBV6-5
j_gene: TRBJ1-1
d_gene: .
CDR3aa: CASSYSAGKNTEAFF

v_gene: TRBV7-9
j_gene: TRBJ2-7
d_gene: .
CDR3aa: CASSQDTSGFYEQYF

v_gene: TRBV19
j_gene: TRBJ1-1
d_gene: TRBD1
CDR3aa: CASIPGQGAGAFF

v_gene: TRBV2
j_gene: TRBJ2-7
d_gene: .
CDR3aa: CASSTQRDRLYF

v_gene: TRBV10-3
j_gene: TRBJ1-2
d_gene: TRBD1
CDR3aa: CAVTGENYGYTF

v_gene: TRBV29-1
j_gene: TRBJ2-3
d_gene: .
CDR3aa: CSVEDTRALYPTDTQYF

v_gene: TRBV7-9
j_gene: TRBJ1-1
d_gene: .
CDR3aa: CASSRSDSREAFF

v_gene: TRBV13
j_gene: TRBJ2-2
d_gene: TRBD1
CDR3aa: CASRTGVLRELFF

v_gene: TRBV15
j_gene: TRBJ2-1
d_gene: .
CDR3aa: CATSGGHNEQFF

v_gene: TRBV9
j_gene: TRBJ1-1
d_gene: TRBD1
CDR3aa: CASSVGDSRSGSEAFF

v_gene: TRBV2
j_gene: TRBJ2-1
d_gene: TRBD2
CDR3aa: CASSLERGGHEQFF

v_gene: TRBV7-9
j_gene: TRBJ2-5
d_gene: TRBD2
CDR3aa: CASSSRWAGEGETQYF

v_gene: TRBV7-9
j_gene: TRBJ2-1
d_gene: TRBD1
CDR3aa: CASSLRGQGGSSYNEQFF

v_gene: TRBV25-1
j_gene: TRBJ1-3
d_gene: .
CDR3aa: CASSDFFGTASSGNTIYF

v_gene: TRBV28
j_gene: TRBJ1-2
d_gene: .
CDR3aa: CASSLPPTQTRYGYTF